What follows are 17 T cell receptor beta chains derived from one specimen sequenced in a study of human T cells and chemical hapten exposure. TCRdb passed the RACE reads through MiXCR, listing each CDR3 protein once. The sample shows tens of thousands of distinct CDR3 sequences, about 10% of them seen only once. Time point here: patch test 1, 2 weeks after DPC sensitization. Regarding treatment: therapeutic diphenylcyclopropenone sensitization with weekly scalp DPC. The sample here was whole blood, taken in connection with sensitization to the hapten diphenylcyclopropenone (DPC). Receptors originate from a man aged 40-49 years with alopecia areata. Some clones in this sample may be carry-over from other donors' samples.

This clonotype was counted between two and nine times. The CDR3 reads CASAIPGVAGYYNEQFF. The CDR3 coding sequence is TGTGCCAGCGCAATTCCGGGAGTAGCGGGATACTACAATGAGCAGTTCTTC. The chain couples TRBV6-6 to TRBJ2-1, with 8 bases identical to TRBD2. Germline loops: CDR1 MNHNY, CDR2 SVGAGI (reference sequence). The junction had 15 bases not matched to a gene; V was cut back by 8 bases and J by 3 bases. The CDR3 runs 17 residues.

In its sample, this clonotype was seen a few times. This chain links TRBV12-3 or TRBV12-4 with TRBJ2-7, with D possibly being TRBD1 (6 bases). The CDR3 contains 16 residues. V shed 5 bases and J shed 1 base, with 18 bases lying between them. For the CDR3, the DNA is TGTGCCAGCAGTAATCGGTACAGGGTAACATCCTACGAGCAGTACGTC. It translates to CASSNRYRVTSYEQYV.

The V gene is TRBV18, the J gene TRBJ2-3; D is ambiguous. Germline CDR1 is KGHSH and CDR2 is LQKENI. CDR3 length equals 16 residues. V gave up 2 bases and J gave up 2 bases, with 14 bases separating them. The CDR3 here is CASSPNSPANTDTQYF. The CDR3 DNA reads as TGTGCCAGCTCACCAAACAGCCCAGCGAACACAGATACGCAGTATTTT.

The chain joins TRBV20-1 to TRBJ2-7; no firm D call. V gave up 2 bases and J gave up 2 bases, with 13 bases separating them. Germline lookup yields CDR1 DFQATT and CDR2 SNEGSKA (reference sequence). This CDR3 has 14 amino acids. DNA of the CDR3: TGCAGTGCTAGAAAACTGTCTGGAACCTACGAGCAGTACTTC. The encoded protein is CSARKLSGTYEQYF.

The chain recombines TRBV5-1 with TRBJ2-1; 9 bases are shared with TRBD2. Germline V gene lookup returns CDR1 SGHRS and CDR2 YFSETQ. This CDR3 has 16 amino acids. The ends lost 3 bases at V and 0 bases at J; junction bases unmatched: 4. The CDR3 DNA is TGCGCCAGCAGCTCGAAAGCGGGAGGCTCCTACAATGAGCAGTTCTTC. This sequence encodes CASSSKAGGSYNEQFF. Combining the CDR3 with reference TRBV5-1 and TRBJ2-1 gives the whole variable domain KAGVTQTPRYLIKTRGQQVTLSCSPISGHRSVSWYQQTPGQGLQFLFEYFSETQRNKGNFPGRFSGRQFSNSRSEMNVSTLELGDSALYLCASSSKAGGSYNEQFFGPGTRLTVL.

This clonotype was counted many times. V gene TRBV6-5 combines with J gene TRBJ1-2; D might be TRBD1 (6 bases). Trimming took 5 bases from V and 6 from J, leaving 7 bases between them. Germline lookup yields CDR1 MNHEY and CDR2 SVGAGI. The CDR3 totals 11 residues. Written as DNA, the CDR3 is TGTGCCAGCAGTCAGGGGAATGGCTACACCTTC. It is translated as CASSQGNGYTF.

The genes are TRBV4-3 and TRBJ2-7; possibly TRBD1 for D (7 bases). V lost 3 bases, J lost 3 bases, and 21 bases lay in between. CDR1 LGHNA and CDR2 YSLEER come from the germline V gene. The CDR3 extends over 17 amino acids. In nucleotides, the CDR3 is TGCGCCAGCAGCCACCAACGCCCCGGGCAGGGGGGCTACGAGCAGTACTTC. Translating gives CASSHQRPGQGGYEQYF.

This clonotype occurred a few times. CDR3 region: CASSPTLAGGTYNEQFF. As DNA, the CDR3 is TGTGCCAGCTCACCCACACTAGCGGGTGGGACTTACAATGAGCAGTTCTTC. The V and J genes are TRBV18 and TRBJ2-1; 9 bases match TRBD2. The CDR3 is made up of 17 amino acids. The germline V gene encodes CDR1 KGHSH and CDR2 LQKENI. With V trimmed by 3 bases and J by 4 bases, 10 bases remained unmatched.

This clonotype was detected a few times. The chain joins TRBV18 to TRBJ2-3; tentatively, D is TRBD2 (6 bases). Germline V gene lookup returns CDR1 KGHSH and CDR2 LQKENI. This CDR3 is 17 amino acids long. With 1 base removed from V and 0 bases from J, the gap between germline ends came to 14 bases. In nucleotides, the CDR3 is TGTGCCAGCTCACCACGCATAACCGGGACTAGCACAGATACGCAGTATTTT. Translated, it gives CASSPRITGTSTDTQYF. The full variable domain, in which reference TRBV18 and TRBJ2-3 provide the parts outside the CDR3, is NAGVMQNPRHLVRRRGQEARLRCSPMKGHSHVYWYRQLPEEGLKFMVYLQKENIIDESGMPKERFSAEFPKEGPSILRIQQVVRGDSAAYFCASSPRITGTSTDTQYFGPGTRLTVL.

This CDR3 reads CASSSGQLDTQYF. As DNA, the CDR3 is TGTGCCAGCAGTTCCGGACAGCTGGATACGCAGTATTTT. V is TRBV28 and J is TRBJ2-3; the D gene is possibly TRBD1 (6 bases). V was pared by 4 bases and J by 6 bases, with 11 bases between. Germline values: CDR1 MDHEN, CDR2 SYDVKM. The CDR3 runs 13 residues. The whole variable domain, filled in from reference TRBV28 and TRBJ2-3, reads DVKVTQSSRYLVKRTGEKVFLECVQDMDHENMFWYRQDPGLGLRLIYFSYDVKMKEKGDIPEGYSVSREKKERFSLILESASTNQTSMYLCASSSGQLDTQYFGPGTRLTVL.

This clonotype was counted between two and nine times. This chain joins TRBV19 and TRBJ2-7, with a tentative D call TRBD1 (6 bases). Trimming pared 4 bases from V and 4 bases from J, leaving 17 bases between. The CDR3 length is 15 residues. From germline, CDR1 is LNHDA and CDR2 SQIVND (reference sequence). CDR3 in DNA: TGTGCCAGTAGTAATGGTCTGAACAGGGTTTACGAGCAGTACTTC. It encodes CASSNGLNRVYEQYF. Full variable domain (outside the CDR3, taken from reference TRBV19 and TRBJ2-7): DGGITQSPKYLFRKEGQNVTLSCEQNLNHDAMYWYRQDPGQGLRLIYYSQIVNDFQKGDIAEGYSVSREKKESFPLTVTSAQKNPTAFYLCASSNGLNRVYEQYFGPGTRLTVT.

The rearrangement uses TRBV29-1 and TRBJ2-1, with D unclear. CDR1 is SQVTM, CDR2 ANQGSEA, per germline. This CDR3 has 13 amino acids. Trimming removed 7 bases from V and 2 bases from J, with 12 bases in between. For the CDR3, the DNA is TGCAGCGCCCTCCCCACGGCCTACAATGAGCAGTTCTTC. This sequence encodes CSALPTAYNEQFF.

In this sample, this clonotype turned up a few times. V is TRBV29-1 and J is TRBJ2-3, with 11 bases lining up with TRBD1. The germline V gene has CDR1 SQVTM and CDR2 ANQGSEA. CDR3 length: 15 amino acids. V gave up 4 bases and J gave up 4 bases; unmatched junction bases: 7. The CDR3 sequence is CSVGPDRGLADTQYF. For the CDR3, the DNA is TGCAGCGTTGGCCCGGACAGGGGGCTTGCAGATACGCAGTATTTT.

The genes are TRBV29-1 and TRBJ2-5; D gene ambiguous. This CDR3 has 10 residues. Trimming pared 4 bases from V and 5 bases from J, leaving 5 bases between. Germline lookup yields CDR1 SQVTM and CDR2 ANQGSEA. The CDR3 DNA sequence: TGCAGCGTTGTTGGGGAGACCCAGTACTTC. Translation gives CSVVGETQYF.

The V gene is TRBV3-1, the J gene TRBJ2-1, with 7 nucleotides matching TRBD2. The V gene end was trimmed by 1 base and the J gene end by 2 bases; junction bases not matched to a gene: 5. Germline V gives CDR1 LGHDT, CDR2 YNNKEL (reference sequence). The CDR3 runs to 16 residues. DNA for the CDR3: TGTGCCAGCAGCCAAGGTTCAGCGGGAACCTACAATGAGCAGTTCTTC. This sequence encodes CASSQGSAGTYNEQFF.

This clonotype was seen more than once but under ten times. V and J are TRBV20-1 and TRBJ2-1, with TRBD2 matching 8 bases. The CDR3 covers 13 residues. J was trimmed by 5 bases and V by 5 bases; bases with no gene match: 5. Germline loops: CDR1 DFQATT, CDR2 SNEGSKA (reference sequence). The CDR3 region has the DNA TGCAGTGCTGTGACTAGCGTAAACAATGAGCAGTTCTTC. It translates to CSAVTSVNNEQFF.

In this sample, this clonotype turned up a few times. The genes are TRBV6-2 or TRBV6-3 and TRBJ2-1, with D possibly TRBD1 on 6 matching bases. This CDR3 is 13 amino acids long. The V end was cut by 6 bases, the J end by 7 bases, with 13 bases between. Germline values: CDR1 MNHEY, CDR2 SVGEGT. This chain's CDR3 is CASSIPGTNEQFF. The CDR3 bases are TGTGCCAGCAGCATACCCGGGACAAATGAGCAGTTCTTC.